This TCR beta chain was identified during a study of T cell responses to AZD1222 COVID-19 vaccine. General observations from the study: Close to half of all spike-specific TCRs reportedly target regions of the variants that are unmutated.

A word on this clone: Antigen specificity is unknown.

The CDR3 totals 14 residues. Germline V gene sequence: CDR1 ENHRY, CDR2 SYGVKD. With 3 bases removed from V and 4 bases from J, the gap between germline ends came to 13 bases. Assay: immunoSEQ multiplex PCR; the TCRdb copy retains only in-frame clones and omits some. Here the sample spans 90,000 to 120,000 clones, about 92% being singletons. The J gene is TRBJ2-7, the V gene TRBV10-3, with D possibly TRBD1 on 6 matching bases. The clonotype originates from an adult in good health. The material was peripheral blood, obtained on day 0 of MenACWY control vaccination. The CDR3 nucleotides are TGTGCCATCAGTGAAGAGAGGGGGTGGTACGAGCAGTACTTC. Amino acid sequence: CAISEERGWYEQYF.